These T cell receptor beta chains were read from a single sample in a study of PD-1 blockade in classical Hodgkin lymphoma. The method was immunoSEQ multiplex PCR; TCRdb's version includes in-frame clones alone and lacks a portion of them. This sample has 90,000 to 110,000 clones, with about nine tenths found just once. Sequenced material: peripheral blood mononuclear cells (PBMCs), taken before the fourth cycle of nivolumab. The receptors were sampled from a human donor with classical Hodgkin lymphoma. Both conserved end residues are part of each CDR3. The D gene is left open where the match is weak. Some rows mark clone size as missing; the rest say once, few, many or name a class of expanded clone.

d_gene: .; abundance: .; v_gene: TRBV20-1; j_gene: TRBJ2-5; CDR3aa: CSAREVRAQYF; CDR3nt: TGCAGTGCCCGCGAAGTACGGGCCCAGTACTTC
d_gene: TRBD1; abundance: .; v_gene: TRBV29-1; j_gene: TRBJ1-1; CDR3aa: CSVAQGATEAFF; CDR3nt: TGCAGCGTTGCCCAGGGGGCCACTGAAGCTTTCTTT
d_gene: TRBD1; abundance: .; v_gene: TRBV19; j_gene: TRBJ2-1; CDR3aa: CASSTQGVDEQFF; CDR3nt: TGTGCCAGTAGTACACAGGGGGTCGATGAGCAGTTCTTC
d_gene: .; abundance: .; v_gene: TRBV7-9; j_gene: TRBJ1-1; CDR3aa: CASSLAGRPTEAFF; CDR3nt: TGTGCCAGCAGCTTAGCGGGCAGGCCCACTGAAGCTTTCTTT
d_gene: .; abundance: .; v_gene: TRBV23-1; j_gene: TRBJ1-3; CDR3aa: CASSQWAKQEFSGNTIYF; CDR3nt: TGCGCCAGCAGTCAATGGGCCAAACAGGAGTTCTCTGGAAACACCATATATTTT
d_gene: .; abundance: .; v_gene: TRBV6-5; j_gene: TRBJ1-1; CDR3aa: CASSRGIGTEAFF; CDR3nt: TGTGCCAGCAGCCGCGGAATCGGAACAGAAGCTTTCTTT
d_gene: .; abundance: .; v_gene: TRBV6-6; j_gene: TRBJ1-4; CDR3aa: CASRGGTGASEKLFF; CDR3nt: TGTGCCAGCAGGGGAGGTACCGGCGCTTCTGAAAAACTGTTTTTT
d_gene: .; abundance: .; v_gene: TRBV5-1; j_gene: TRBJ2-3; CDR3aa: CASSRATDTQYF; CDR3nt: TGCGCCAGCAGCCGAGCTACAGATACGCAGTATTTT
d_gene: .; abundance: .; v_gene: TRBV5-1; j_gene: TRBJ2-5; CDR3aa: CASRSSGWQETQYF; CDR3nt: TGCGCCAGCAGATCGAGCGGGTGGCAAGAGACCCAGTACTTC
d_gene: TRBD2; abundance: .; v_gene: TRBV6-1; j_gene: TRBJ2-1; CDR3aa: CASNSGTSGSPEQFF; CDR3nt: TGTGCCAGCAATTCCGGGACTAGCGGGAGTCCCGAGCAGTTCTTC
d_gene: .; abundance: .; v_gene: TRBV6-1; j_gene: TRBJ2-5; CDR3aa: CASNTRRWETQYF; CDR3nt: TGTGCCAGCAACACTCGAAGGTGGGAGACCCAGTACTTC
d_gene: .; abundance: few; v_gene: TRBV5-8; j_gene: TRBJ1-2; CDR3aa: CASSFWGGYTF; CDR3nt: TGTGCCAGCAGCTTTTGGGGTGGCTACACCTTC
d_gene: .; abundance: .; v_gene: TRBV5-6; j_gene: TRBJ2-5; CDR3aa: CASSLVDRVTQETQYF; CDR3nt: TGTGCCAGCAGCTTGGTTGATCGGGTTACCCAAGAGACCCAGTACTTC
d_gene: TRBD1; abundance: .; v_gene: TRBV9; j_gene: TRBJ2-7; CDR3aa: CASSAPWTGSEQYF; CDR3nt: TGTGCCAGCAGCGCACCATGGACAGGGAGCGAGCAGTACTTC
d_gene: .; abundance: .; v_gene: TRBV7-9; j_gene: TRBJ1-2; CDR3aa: CASSLDSSGDYGYTF; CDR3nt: TGTGCCAGCAGCCTAGACTCTTCGGGGGACTATGGCTACACCTTC
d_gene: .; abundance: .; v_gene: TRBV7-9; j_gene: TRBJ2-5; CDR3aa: CASSLAFTGGETQYF; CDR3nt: TGTGCCAGCAGCTTAGCGTTTACAGGAGGAGAGACCCAGTACTTC
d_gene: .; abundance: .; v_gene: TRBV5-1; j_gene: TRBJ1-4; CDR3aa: CASSSTGTDNEKLFF; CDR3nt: TGCGCCAGCAGCTCGACCGGGACGGACAATGAAAAACTGTTTTTT
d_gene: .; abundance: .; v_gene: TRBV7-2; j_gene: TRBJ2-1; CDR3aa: CASSFLSYNEQFF; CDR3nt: TGTGCCAGCAGCTTTCTAAGCTACAATGAGCAGTTCTTC
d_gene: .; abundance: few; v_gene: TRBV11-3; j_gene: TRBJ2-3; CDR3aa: CASSGTTDTQYF; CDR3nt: TGTGCCAGCAGCGGGACGACAGATACGCAGTATTTT
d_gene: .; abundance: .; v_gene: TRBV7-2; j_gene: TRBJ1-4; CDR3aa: CASSLGGGGGGEKLFF; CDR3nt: TGTGCCAGCAGCTTAGGAGGCGGGGGTGGTGGGGAAAAACTGTTTTTT
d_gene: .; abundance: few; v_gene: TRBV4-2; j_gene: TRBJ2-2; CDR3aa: CASSQDASSAGTELFF; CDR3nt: TGTGCCAGCAGCCAAGACGCCTCCTCAGCAGGCACGGAGCTGTTTTTT
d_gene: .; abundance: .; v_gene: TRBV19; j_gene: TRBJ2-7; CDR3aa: CASSRRDNSYEQYF; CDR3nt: TGTGCCAGTAGTCGCCGGGACAACTCCTACGAGCAGTACTTC
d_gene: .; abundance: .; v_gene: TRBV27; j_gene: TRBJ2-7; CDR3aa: CASSLSSGFSYEQYF; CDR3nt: TGTGCCAGCAGTTTATCGAGCGGTTTCTCCTACGAGCAGTACTTC
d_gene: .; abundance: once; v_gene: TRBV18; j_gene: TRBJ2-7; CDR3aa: CASSSRDGHYEQYF; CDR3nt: TGTGCCAGCTCATCCCGGGACGGCCACTACGAGCAGTACTTC
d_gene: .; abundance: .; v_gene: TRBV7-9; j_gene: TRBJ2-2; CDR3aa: CASSQDPANTGELFF; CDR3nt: TGTGCCAGCAGCCAGGACCCAGCGAACACCGGGGAGCTGTTTTTT
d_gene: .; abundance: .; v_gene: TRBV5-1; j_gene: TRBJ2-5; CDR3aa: CASSLEWVEQTQYF; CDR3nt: TGCGCCAGCAGCTTGGAATGGGTTGAGCAGACCCAGTACTTC
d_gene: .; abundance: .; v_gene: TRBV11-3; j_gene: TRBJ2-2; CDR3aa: CASSLTDHTGELFF; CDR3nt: TGTGCCAGCAGCTTAACGGACCACACCGGGGAGCTGTTTTTT
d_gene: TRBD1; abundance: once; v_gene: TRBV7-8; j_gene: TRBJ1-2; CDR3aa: CASSNRGLSDGYTF; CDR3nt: TGTGCCAGCAGCAACAGGGGGCTGTCGGATGGCTACACCTTC
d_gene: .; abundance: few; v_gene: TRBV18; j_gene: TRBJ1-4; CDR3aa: CASSPREGEKLFF; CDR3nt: TGTGCCAGCTCACCTCGGGAGGGTGAAAAACTGTTTTTT
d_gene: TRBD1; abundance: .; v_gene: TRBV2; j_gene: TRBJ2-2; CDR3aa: CASSAPGQGFAGELFF; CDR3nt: TGTGCCAGCAGTGCCCCGGGACAGGGTTTTGCTGGGGAGCTGTTTTTT
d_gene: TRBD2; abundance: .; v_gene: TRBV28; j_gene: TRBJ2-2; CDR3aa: CASSLPRFFSSGRSTGELFF; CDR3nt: TGTGCCAGCAGTTTGCCCCGCTTTTTTAGTAGCGGGAGAAGTACCGGGGAGCTGTTTTTT
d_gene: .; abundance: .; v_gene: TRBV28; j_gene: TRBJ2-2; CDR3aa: CASSQGHPTGELFF; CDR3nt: TGTGCCAGCAGTCAAGGCCACCCCACCGGGGAGCTGTTTTTT
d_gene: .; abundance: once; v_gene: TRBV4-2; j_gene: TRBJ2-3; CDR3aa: CASSQETGSARGTQYF; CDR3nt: TGTGCCAGCAGCCAAGAAACAGGATCAGCACGAGGTACGCAGTATTTT
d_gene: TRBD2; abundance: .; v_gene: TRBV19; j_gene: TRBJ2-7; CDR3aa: CASSIRGGRGSYEQYF; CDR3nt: TGTGCCAGTAGTATACGGGGCGGGAGAGGATCCTACGAGCAGTACTTC
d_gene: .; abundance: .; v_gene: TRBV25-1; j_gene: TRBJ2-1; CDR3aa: CASSELHSDEVNEQFF; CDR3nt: TGTGCCAGCAGTGAACTTCACTCAGACGAGGTCAATGAGCAGTTCTTC
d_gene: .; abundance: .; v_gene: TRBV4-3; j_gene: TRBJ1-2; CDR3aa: CASSPGTSYGYTF; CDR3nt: TGCGCCAGCAGCCCAGGGACAAGTTATGGCTACACCTTC